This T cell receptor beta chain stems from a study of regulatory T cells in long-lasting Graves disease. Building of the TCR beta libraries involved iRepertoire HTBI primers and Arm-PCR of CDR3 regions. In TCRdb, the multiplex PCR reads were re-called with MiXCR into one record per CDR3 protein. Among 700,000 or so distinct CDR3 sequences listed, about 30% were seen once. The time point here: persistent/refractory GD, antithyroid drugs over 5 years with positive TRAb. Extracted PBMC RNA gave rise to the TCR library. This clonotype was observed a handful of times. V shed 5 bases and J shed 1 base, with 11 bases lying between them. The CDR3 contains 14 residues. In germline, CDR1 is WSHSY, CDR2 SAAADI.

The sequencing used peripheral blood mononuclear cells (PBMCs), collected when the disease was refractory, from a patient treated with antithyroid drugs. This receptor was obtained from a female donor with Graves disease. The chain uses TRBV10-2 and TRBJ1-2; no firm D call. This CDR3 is CASSFRAINYGYTF. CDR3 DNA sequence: TGCGCCAGCAGTTTCAGAGCCATTAACTATGGCTACACCTTC.